These 21 T cell receptor beta chains were all obtained from the same sample, sequenced in a study of OX40 agonist ivuxolimab in advanced cancers. Some clones are missing from TCRdb's copy, which holds only in-frame ones; the method was immunoSEQ multiplex PCR. The table lists tens of thousands of clones, around 84% of them singletons, with less than 3% in the top ten. This material consisted of CD4+ or CD8+ T cells sorted from blood, taken in a trial of the OX40 agonist ivuxolimab. Source of these receptors: an adult with an advanced solid tumor such as melanoma, head and neck, liver or kidney cancer.

The chain is built from TRBV5-1 and TRBJ2-1; D not certain. Trimming removed 4 bases at V and 3 bases at J, with 14 bases between. Germline CDR1 and CDR2: SGHRS and YFSETQ. CDR3 length: 15 residues. The DNA for the CDR3 is TGCGCCAGCAGCCAGTCTGGTTTACTCTACAATGAGCAGTTCTTC. It yields the protein CASSQSGLLYNEQFF.

This chain links TRBV11-2 with TRBJ2-7; D possibly corresponds to TRBD1 (6 bases). Between the trimmed V and J ends, which lost 5 bases and 7 bases, there was a span of 27 bases. The germline V gene encodes CDR1 SGHAT and CDR2 FQNNGV. This CDR3 is built from 17 residues. CDR3: CASSPGATGGVRREQYF. DNA of the CDR3: TGTGCCAGCAGCCCAGGTGCGACAGGAGGCGTAAGGCGGGAGCAGTACTTC. The full variable domain, in which reference TRBV11-2 and TRBJ2-7 provide the parts outside the CDR3, is EAGVAQSPRYKIIEKRQSVAFWCNPISGHATLYWYQQILGQGPKLLIQFQNNGVVDDSQLPKDRFSAERLKGVDSTLKIQPAKLEDSAVYLCASSPGATGGVRREQYFGPGTRLTVT.

V usage is TRBV7-2 and J usage is TRBJ1-5; D not resolved. V was shortened by 1 base and J by 0 bases, with 10 bases between the two germline ends. The CDR3 spans 16 residues. The germline V gene encodes CDR1 SGHTA and CDR2 FQGNSA. DNA for the CDR3: TGTGCCAGCAGCTTAGAGGCCGGCTATAGCAATCAGCCCCAGCATTTT. As protein: CASSLEAGYSNQPQHF.

This sequence joins TRBV6-1 and TRBJ1-6; TRBD1 aligns across 9 bases. Germline CDR1 MNHNS, CDR2 SASEGT. The V and J ends lost 0 bases and 0 bases, in that order; junction bases with no gene match: 0. This CDR3 comprises 17 residues. Here the CDR3 reads CASSEATGGSYNSPLHF. In nucleotides, the CDR3 is TGTGCCAGCAGTGAAGCGACAGGGGGCTCCTATAATTCACCCCTCCACTTT.

This sequence joins TRBV5-6 and TRBJ1-1, with D possibly TRBD1 on 5 matching bases. The germline V gene has CDR1 SGHDT and CDR2 YYEEEE. The CDR3 totals 16 residues. Trimming shortened V by 0 bases and J by 2 bases, and 14 bases separated the two germline ends. CDR3 sequence: CASSLAGGAINTEAFF. For the CDR3, the DNA is TGTGCCAGCAGCTTGGCCGGTGGGGCCATCAACACTGAAGCTTTCTTT.

The V call is TRBV4-3, the J call TRBJ2-6; TRBD1 is a possible D gene (6 bases). CDR1 and CDR2 (germline): LGHNA, YSLEER. The V gene lost 3 bases and the J gene lost 4 bases, with 22 bases spanning the gap. The CDR3 spans 19 residues. CDR3 DNA sequence: TGCGCCAGCAGCCAGGCTAGACAGGTCGGTTTAATAGGGGCCAACGTCCTGACTTTC. It translates to CASSQARQVGLIGANVLTF.

This clone was observed once. The gene calls are TRBV11-2 and TRBJ1-2; a possible D gene is TRBD1 (5 bases). The CDR3 totals 15 residues. Germline lookup yields CDR1 SGHAT and CDR2 FQNNGV. Trimming took 3 bases from V and 4 from J, leaving 15 bases between them. In nucleotides, the CDR3 is TGTGCCAGCAGCTTGGACTTCAGGGCTTTCTATGGCTACACCTTC. It is translated as CASSLDFRAFYGYTF.

The chain recombines TRBV29-1 with TRBJ1-4; D might be TRBD1 (6 bases). Trimming removed 6 bases at V and 7 bases at J, with 15 bases between. Germline V gives CDR1 SQVTM, CDR2 ANQGSEA. The CDR3 runs to 13 residues. The CDR3 DNA reads as TGCAGCGTGATGGACAGTGCGGGTGAAAAACTGTTTTTT. It is translated as CSVMDSAGEKLFF.

The chain has TRBV10-3 and TRBJ1-1, with 7 nucleotides matching TRBD1. CDR3 length equals 13 residues. V lost 8 bases, J lost 0 bases, and 3 bases stayed unmatched. Germline V gene lookup returns CDR1 ENHRY and CDR2 SYGVKD. The CDR3 DNA sequence: TGTGCCATCCGGGACAGCATGAACACTGAAGCTTTCTTT. Protein sequence: CAIRDSMNTEAFF.

The CDR3 reads CASSLRQVSGNTIYF. Here the CDR3 DNA reads TGTGCCAGCAGCTTGAGGCAGGTCTCTGGAAACACCATATATTTT. The J gene is TRBJ1-3, the V gene TRBV13, with D uncertain. This CDR3 spans 15 amino acids. The germline gives CDR1 PRHDT, CDR2 FYEKMQ (reference sequence). Trimming removed 3 bases at V and 0 bases at J, with 9 bases between.

The chain couples TRBV29-1 to TRBJ2-7; tentatively, D is TRBD1 (6 bases). Germline CDR1 SQVTM, CDR2 ANQGSEA. The CDR3 totals 14 residues. The V gene lost 7 bases and the J gene lost 5 bases, with 21 bases spanning the gap. For the CDR3, the DNA is TGCAGCGCTGGGGGATGGGGACAAAGCCACGAGCAGTACTTC. Translated, it gives CSAGGWGQSHEQYF.

The chain is built from TRBV6-5 and TRBJ2-5, with D possibly TRBD1 on 6 matching bases. The CDR3 covers 13 residues. Germline CDR1 MNHEY, CDR2 SVGAGI. Trimming shortened V by 5 bases and J by 6 bases, and 13 bases separated the two germline ends. In DNA, the CDR3 is TGTGCCAGCAGTCCAATGGGGGCACAGACCCAGTACTTC. It encodes CASSPMGAQTQYF.

The rearrangement links TRBV11-3 to TRBJ1-2; D unresolved. Germline-derived CDR1 and CDR2 are SGHNT and YENEEA. Deletions cut 0 bases from V and 3 bases from J, with 17 bases between. The CDR3 totals 17 residues. CDR3 nucleotides: TGTGCCAGCAGCTTAGAGTATACTGGGAAAAAGGACTATGGCTACACCTTC. Encoded protein: CASSLEYTGKKDYGYTF.

V usage is TRBV6-6 and J usage is TRBJ2-2; TRBD1 matches at 9 bases. This CDR3 comprises 16 residues. Germline V gives CDR1 MNHNY, CDR2 SVGAGI (reference sequence). V was pared by 2 bases and J by 6 bases, with 7 bases of the junction left unmatched. Written as DNA, the CDR3 is TGTGCCAGCAGTTACAGGGGACAGGGTGGCTCCGGGGAGCTGTTTTTT. Translated, it gives CASSYRGQGGSGELFF.

The chain links TRBV6-1 to TRBJ2-2; 8 bases map to TRBD1. CDR3 length equals 15 residues. J lost 4 bases, V lost 7 bases, and 8 bases had no gene match. Looked up from germline, CDR1 is MNHNS and CDR2 is SASEGT. The CDR3 protein is CASNHDRGFTGELFF. CDR3 in DNA: TGTGCCAGCAATCACGACAGGGGCTTCACCGGGGAGCTGTTTTTT.

This clone was recorded once. This chain uses TRBV11-3 with TRBJ2-1; D tentatively fits TRBD1 or TRBD2 (7 bases each). V was trimmed by 3 bases and J by 8 bases, leaving 23 bases between them. Germline V lookup: CDR1 SGHNT, CDR2 YENEEA. This CDR3 is 17 amino acids long. CDR3 DNA sequence: TGTGCCAGCAGCTTCCGGGACTACCCAGGGGGGGGCGATGAGCAGTTCTTC. As protein: CASSFRDYPGGGDEQFF.

The rearrangement joins TRBV19 to TRBJ1-5; D possibly corresponds to TRBD1 (5 bases). CDR1 LNHDA and CDR2 SQIVND come from the germline V gene (reference sequence). This CDR3 comprises 13 residues. Trimming cost V 5 bases and J 5 bases, with 10 bases left between them. Written as DNA, the CDR3 is TGTGCCAGTAGTTTACAGGCGTATCAGCCCCAGCATTTT. Encoded protein: CASSLQAYQPQHF.

The chain links TRBV13 to TRBJ1-2; perhaps TRBD1 as D (5 bases). The CDR3 spans 14 residues. The V gene lost 1 base and the J gene lost 8 bases, with 14 bases spanning the gap. The germline gives CDR1 PRHDT, CDR2 FYEKMQ (reference sequence). The CDR3 sequence: CASSLVGSGAGYTF. The CDR3 nucleotides are TGTGCCAGCAGCTTAGTTGGGAGCGGGGCCGGCTACACCTTC.

This clone was counted a few times. The rearrangement joins TRBV5-1 to TRBJ1-1, with a weak D call TRBD1 (5 bases). The V end was cut by 2 bases, the J end by 0 bases, with 11 bases between. In germline, CDR1 is SGHRS, CDR2 YFSETQ. The CDR3 sequence is 15 residues long. The CDR3 sequence: CASSFGGGMNTEAFF. In nucleotides, the CDR3 is TGCGCCAGCAGCTTCGGGGGAGGGATGAACACTGAAGCTTTCTTT.

The rearrangement uses TRBV9 and TRBJ1-3; no definite D call. Germline CDR1 SGDLS, CDR2 YYNGEE. The CDR3 is 16 residues long. Trimming took 0 bases from V and 4 from J, leaving 14 bases between them. The DNA of the CDR3 is TGTGCCAGCAGCGTAGCCCCGCCGGGGTCGGGAAACACCATATATTTT. This gives the protein CASSVAPPGSGNTIYF.

The chain combines TRBV30 with TRBJ2-3; 8 nucleotides align to TRBD2. The V gene end was trimmed by 1 base and the J gene end by 4 bases; junction bases not matched to a gene: 1. CDR1 GTSNPN and CDR2 SVGIG come from the germline V gene (reference sequence). The CDR3 contains 13 residues. CDR3 in DNA: TGTGCCTGGAGTGCCGGGGGGGCAGATACGCAGTATTTT. This translates into CAWSAGGADTQYF.